This T cell receptor beta chain was identified during a study of CD8 T cells in ankylosing spondylitis. The study, taken as a whole, reports: One TCR beta motif, made up of under ten highly homologous variants, appeared characteristic of ankylosing spondylitis blood.

There are many counts of this clonotype. Its antigen is not known. TCRdb recomputed calls from the 5' RACE reads with MiXCR, one row per CDR3 protein. The data show approximately 550,000 distinct CDR3 sequences, roughly 12% seen once. CDR1 and CDR2 from the germline V gene are SGHRS and YFSETQ. The V end was cut by 4 bases, the J end by 4 bases, with 15 bases between. The CDR3 extends over 15 amino acids. The chain combines TRBV5-1 with TRBJ2-1; D is possibly TRBD1 (6 bases). The clonotype originates from a male donor with ankylosing spondylitis. Sequencing input: blood, either unsorted or a sorted T cell fraction (not recorded which). CDR3 region: CASSVTGTRYNEQFF. The CDR3 DNA follows: TGCGCCAGCAGCGTAACCGGGACAAGGTACAATGAGCAGTTCTTC.